This is a list of T cell receptor beta chains from one sample in a study of blood T cell repertoires in COVID-19. Profiled with immunoSEQ multiplex PCR; TCRdb holds only in-frame clones, not every one. Of 250,000 to 350,000 clones listed, about 87% are singletons. Material for sequencing was peripheral blood. The receptor set was obtained from a woman younger than 45 who had recovered from COVID-19. Each CDR3 is given with its conserved first and last residue. The order of the fields is CDR3 protein, CDR3 DNA, V gene, J gene, clone size, D gene. D genes are given only for firm matches. Part of the rows lack a size; the others show once, few, many or a class for expanded clones.

CASSLSGTDTQYF	TGTGCCAGCAGCTTGTCAGGCACAGATACGCAGTATTTT	TRBV5-6	TRBJ2-3	.	.
CATSRLAITDTQYF	TGTGCCACCAGCAGACTAGCGATCACAGATACGCAGTATTTT	TRBV15	TRBJ2-3	.	.
CASSLDNSNQPQHF	TGTGCCAGCAGCTTAGACAATAGCAATCAGCCCCAGCATTTT	TRBV7-2	TRBJ1-5	.	.
CAISIDRAQETQYF	TGTGCCATCAGCATTGACAGGGCCCAGGAGACCCAGTACTTC	TRBV10-3	TRBJ2-5	.	TRBD1
CASSRTGGGYTF	TGTGCCAGCAGTCGGACAGGCGGTGGCTACACCTTC	TRBV6-5	TRBJ1-2	.	TRBD1
CASSSDRGPQPQHF	TGTGCCAGCAGTTCAGACAGGGGGCCTCAGCCCCAGCATTTT	TRBV6-2/TRBV6-3	TRBJ1-5	few	TRBD1
CASSLRRTSGDTDTQYF	TGTGCCAGCAGCCTACGGCGGACTAGCGGGGACACAGATACGCAGTATTTT	TRBV3-1/TRBV3-2	TRBJ2-3	.	TRBD2
CASSSDRGLDTQYF	TGTGCCAGCAGCTCGGACAGGGGATTAGATACGCAGTATTTT	TRBV5-6	TRBJ2-3	.	TRBD1
CASSQDRGGRGLYNEQFF	TGTGCCAGCAGCCAAGATCGGGGGGGGCGAGGGTTGTACAATGAGCAGTTCTTC	TRBV3-1/TRBV3-2	TRBJ2-1	.	TRBD2
CASSLLGIFSGGNQPQHF	TGTGCCAGCAGCTTGTTGGGCATCTTTAGCGGGGGCAATCAGCCCCAGCATTTT	TRBV5-8	TRBJ1-5	.	.
CASSVGGLFSYEQYF	TGTGCCAGCAGCGTAGGCGGGCTTTTCTCCTACGAGCAGTACTTC	TRBV9	TRBJ2-7	.	.
CASSIMTSTDTQYF	TGCGCCAGCAGCATTATGACTAGCACAGATACGCAGTATTTT	TRBV4-1	TRBJ2-3	.	.
CASLPPAGELFF	TGTGCCAGCCTTCCCCCGGCCGGGGAGCTGTTTTTT	TRBV2	TRBJ2-2	.	.
CACPSGGGKTTNTGELFF	TGTGCCTGCCCCAGCGGGGGGGGAAAAACAACGAACACCGGGGAGCTGTTTTTT	TRBV30	TRBJ2-2	.	TRBD2
CASRGGGETQYF	TGTGCCAGCAGGGGGGGTGGAGAGACCCAGTACTTC	TRBV2	TRBJ2-5	.	.
CSARDNEQYF	TGCAGTGCTAGAGATAACGAGCAGTACTTC	TRBV20-1	TRBJ2-7	.	.
CASSSGTDNEQFF	TGTGCCAGCAGCTCCGGGACAGACAATGAGCAGTTCTTC	TRBV5-4	TRBJ2-1	.	TRBD1
CASSRGQGGTEAFF	TGTGCCAGTAGTAGGGGACAGGGTGGCACTGAAGCTTTCTTT	TRBV19	TRBJ1-1	.	TRBD1
CASSTGTGDNSPLHF	TGCGCCAGCAGCACCGGGACAGGGGATAATTCACCCCTCCACTTT	TRBV5-1	TRBJ1-6	.	TRBD1
CASSKKTSGGKETQYF	TGCGCCAGCAGCAAAAAGACTAGCGGGGGGAAAGAGACCCAGTACTTC	TRBV5-1	TRBJ2-5	.	TRBD2
CASSPSQRGFNEQFF	TGTGCCAGCTCACCGAGCCAGCGGGGTTTCAATGAGCAGTTCTTC	TRBV18	TRBJ2-1	.	TRBD2
CASSTEGPYGYTF	TGTGCCAGCAGTACCGAGGGCCCCTATGGCTACACCTTC	TRBV5-4	TRBJ1-2	once	.
CSASPLGSQYF	TGCAGTGCTAGTCCCCTGGGCTCGCAGTACTTC	TRBV20-1	TRBJ2-7	.	.
CASTSAPGGGREKLFF	TGCGCCAGTACAAGCGCCCCCGGGGGTGGCCGGGAAAAACTGTTTTTT	TRBV5-1	TRBJ1-4	.	.
CASSLTGSANYGYTF	TGCGCCAGCAGCTTAACCGGGTCCGCTAACTATGGCTACACCTTC	TRBV5-1	TRBJ1-2	.	.
CASSIQENQPQHF	TGTGCCAGTAGTATTCAAGAGAATCAGCCCCAGCATTTT	TRBV19	TRBJ1-5	.	.
CASSSQGTYGYTF	TGTGCCAGCAGTTCACAGGGAACATATGGCTACACCTTC	TRBV5-6	TRBJ1-2	.	.
CASSLARDNEQFF	TGTGCCAGCAGCTTAGCGCGGGACAATGAGCAGTTCTTC	TRBV7-7	TRBJ2-1	once	.
CASSLIGGDSSYIAKNIQYF	TGCGCCAGCAGCTTGATCGGGGGGGACTCATCTTATATAGCCAAAAACATTCAGTACTTC	TRBV5-1	TRBJ2-4	.	TRBD2
CASSREQGVGNTIYF	TGCGCCAGCAGCCGAGAACAGGGGGTGGGAAACACCATATATTTT	TRBV4-3	TRBJ1-3	.	TRBD1
CASAQGANQETQYF	TGTGCTAGTGCCCAGGGGGCGAACCAAGAGACCCAGTACTTC	TRBV12-5	TRBJ2-5	.	TRBD1
CASSVAGGGAGWVMETQYF	TGTGCCAGCAGCGTAGCGGGCGGGGGGGCCGGCTGGGTTATGGAGACCCAGTACTTC	TRBV9	TRBJ2-5	.	TRBD2
CASMAGQNNEQFF	TGTGCCAGCATGGCAGGGCAAAACAATGAGCAGTTCTTC	TRBV12-3/TRBV12-4	TRBJ2-1	.	.
CASSFARDRRGQPQHF	TGTGCCAGCAGTTTCGCTAGGGACAGGCGAGGGCAGCCCCAGCATTTT	TRBV6-6	TRBJ1-5	.	TRBD1
CASSQVDGSNQPQHF	TGCGCCAGCAGCCAAGTCGACGGGAGCAATCAGCCCCAGCATTTT	TRBV4-1	TRBJ1-5	few	.
CASSYGVDRDINEQFF	TGTGCCAGCAGTTATGGGGTGGACAGGGACATCAATGAGCAGTTCTTC	TRBV28	TRBJ2-1	.	TRBD1
CASSPTGTVYTEAFF	TGTGCCAGCAGTCCGACCGGGACAGTGTACACTGAAGCTTTCTTT	TRBV28	TRBJ1-1	few	TRBD1
CASSFSFQGGQPQHF	TGTGCCAGCAGTTTTTCTTTTCAAGGAGGTCAGCCCCAGCATTTT	TRBV27	TRBJ1-5	once	.
CASSQGASSRKLFF	TGTGCCAGCAGCCAGGGGGCTTCATCACGAAAACTGTTTTTT	TRBV3-1/TRBV3-2	TRBJ1-4	.	.
CASSDSQDYEQYF	TGTGCCAGCAGCGACAGTCAGGACTACGAGCAGTACTTC	TRBV7-9	TRBJ2-7	.	.
CATSRGRTGVNQPQHF	TGTGCCACCAGCAGAGGGAGGACAGGAGTCAATCAGCCCCAGCATTTT	TRBV15	TRBJ1-5	once	TRBD1
CASSGQGTGTEAFF	TGCGCCAGCAGCGGACAGGGGACTGGCACTGAAGCTTTCTTT	TRBV5-1	TRBJ1-1	.	TRBD1
CASSLGPSGVHEQYF	TGTGCCAGCAGTTTAGGGCCTAGCGGGGTCCACGAGCAGTACTTC	TRBV27	TRBJ2-7	.	TRBD2
CASNEGAFGYTF	TGTGCCAGCAATGAGGGGGCGTTTGGCTACACCTTC	TRBV25-1	TRBJ1-2	.	TRBD1
CASSIRTGASYEQYF	TGTGCCAGTAGTATAAGGACAGGGGCCTCCTACGAGCAGTACTTC	TRBV19	TRBJ2-7	.	TRBD1
CASRSRGGSYNEQFF	TGTGCCAGCCGCTCGAGGGGGGGTTCCTACAATGAGCAGTTCTTC	TRBV28	TRBJ2-1	.	.
CAISWDSSGNTIYF	TGTGCCATCAGTTGGGACAGCTCGGGAAACACCATATATTTT	TRBV10-3	TRBJ1-3	.	TRBD1
CASSSRTVNEKLFF	TGTGCCAGCAGTTCCCGGACAGTAAATGAAAAACTGTTTTTT	TRBV28	TRBJ1-4	.	.
CASSSTGYVEAFF	TGTGCCAGCAGTAGTACAGGGTACGTTGAAGCTTTCTTT	TRBV7-9	TRBJ1-1	.	.
CASSPRRLQGAGELFF	TGTGCCAGCAGCCCTCGTAGGTTGCAGGGGGCCGGGGAGCTGTTTTTT	TRBV5-4	TRBJ2-2	.	TRBD1
CASSFEQGAYEQYF	TGCGCCAGCAGCTTTGAACAGGGGGCCTACGAGCAGTACTTC	TRBV5-1	TRBJ2-7	once	TRBD1
CASWAGTGFAFF	TGTGCCAGCTGGGCTGGGACAGGGTTTGCTTTCTTT	TRBV19	TRBJ1-1	.	TRBD1
CACRDRASAEAFF	TGTGCCTGCCGGGACAGGGCTTCGGCTGAAGCTTTCTTT	TRBV6-5	TRBJ1-1	.	TRBD1